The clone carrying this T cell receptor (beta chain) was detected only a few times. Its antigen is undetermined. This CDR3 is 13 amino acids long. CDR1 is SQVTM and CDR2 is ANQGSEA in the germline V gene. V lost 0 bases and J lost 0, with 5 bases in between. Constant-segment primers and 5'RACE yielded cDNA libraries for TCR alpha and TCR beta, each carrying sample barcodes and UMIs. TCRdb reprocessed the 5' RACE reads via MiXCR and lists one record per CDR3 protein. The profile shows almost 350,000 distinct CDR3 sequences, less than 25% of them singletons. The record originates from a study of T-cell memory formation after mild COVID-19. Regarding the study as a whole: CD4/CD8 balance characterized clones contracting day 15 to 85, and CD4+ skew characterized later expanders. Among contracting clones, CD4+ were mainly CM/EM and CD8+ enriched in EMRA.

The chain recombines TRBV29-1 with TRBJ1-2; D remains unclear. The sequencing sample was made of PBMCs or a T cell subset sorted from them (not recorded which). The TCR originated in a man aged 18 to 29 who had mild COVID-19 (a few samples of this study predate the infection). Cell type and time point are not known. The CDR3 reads CSVEEEANYGYTF. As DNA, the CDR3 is TGCAGCGTTGAAGAAGAAGCTAACTATGGCTACACCTTC.